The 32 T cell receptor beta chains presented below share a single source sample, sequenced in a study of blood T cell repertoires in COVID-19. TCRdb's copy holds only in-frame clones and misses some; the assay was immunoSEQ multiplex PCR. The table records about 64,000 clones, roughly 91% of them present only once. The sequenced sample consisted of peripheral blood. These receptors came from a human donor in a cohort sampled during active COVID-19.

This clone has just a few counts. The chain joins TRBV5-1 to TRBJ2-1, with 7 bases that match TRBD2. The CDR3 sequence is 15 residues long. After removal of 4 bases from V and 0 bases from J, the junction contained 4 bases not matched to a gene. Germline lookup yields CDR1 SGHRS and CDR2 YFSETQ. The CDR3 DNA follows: TGCGCCAGCAGCGGGATAGCGGGCTCCTACAATGAGCAGTTCTTC. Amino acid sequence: CASSGIAGSYNEQFF.

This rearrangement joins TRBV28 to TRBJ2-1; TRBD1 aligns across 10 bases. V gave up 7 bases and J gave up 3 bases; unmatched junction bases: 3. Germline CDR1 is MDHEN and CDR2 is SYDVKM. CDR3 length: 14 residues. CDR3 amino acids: CASKTGGFYNEQFF. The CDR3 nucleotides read TGTGCCAGCAAGACAGGGGGCTTCTACAATGAGCAGTTCTTC.

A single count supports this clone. The chain's CDR3 is CASRDRGRIEGQFF. The CDR3 region has the DNA TGTGCCAGTAGAGACCGGGGGAGGATAGAGGGGCAGTTCTTC. The gene calls are TRBV19 and TRBJ2-1, with D perhaps matching TRBD2 (6 bases). V was cut by 6 bases and J by 12 bases, with 21 bases left in between. Germline assignment: CDR1 LNHDA and CDR2 SQIVND (reference sequence). This CDR3 has 14 residues.

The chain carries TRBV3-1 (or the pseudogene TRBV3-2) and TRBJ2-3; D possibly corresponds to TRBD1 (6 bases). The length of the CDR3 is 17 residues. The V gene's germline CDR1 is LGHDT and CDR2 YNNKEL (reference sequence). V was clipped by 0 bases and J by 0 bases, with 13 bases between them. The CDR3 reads CASSQDFGTTSTDTQYF. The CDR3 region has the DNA TGTGCCAGCAGCCAAGACTTCGGGACAACTAGCACAGATACGCAGTATTTT.

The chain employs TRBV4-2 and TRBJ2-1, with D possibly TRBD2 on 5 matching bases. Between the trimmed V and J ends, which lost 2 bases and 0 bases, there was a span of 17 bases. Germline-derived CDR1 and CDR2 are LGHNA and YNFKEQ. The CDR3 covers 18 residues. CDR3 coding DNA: TGTGCCAGCAGCCAACCCCCTAAGGACTCGAGCTCCTACAATGAGCAGTTCTTC. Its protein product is CASSQPPKDSSSYNEQFF.

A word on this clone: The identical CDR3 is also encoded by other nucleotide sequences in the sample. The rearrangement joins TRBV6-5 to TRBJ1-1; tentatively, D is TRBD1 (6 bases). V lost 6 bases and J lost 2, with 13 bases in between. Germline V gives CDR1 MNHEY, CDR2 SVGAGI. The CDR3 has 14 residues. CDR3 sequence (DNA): TGTGCCAGCAGAGGAGGACAGATAAACACTGAAGCTTTCTTT. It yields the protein CASRGGQINTEAFF.

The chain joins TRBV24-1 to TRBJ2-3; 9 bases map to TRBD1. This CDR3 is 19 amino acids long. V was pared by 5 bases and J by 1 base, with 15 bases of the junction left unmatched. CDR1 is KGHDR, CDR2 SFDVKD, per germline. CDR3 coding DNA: TGTGCCACCAGTGCCCCCCAAGGGACAGGGAGTAGGGGCACAGATACGCAGTATTTT. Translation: CATSAPQGTGSRGTDTQYF.

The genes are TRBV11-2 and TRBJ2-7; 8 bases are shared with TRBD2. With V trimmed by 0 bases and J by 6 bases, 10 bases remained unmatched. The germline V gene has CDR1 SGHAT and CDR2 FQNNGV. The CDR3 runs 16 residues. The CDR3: CASSLDHVAAGAEQYF. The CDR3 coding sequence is TGTGCCAGCAGCTTAGATCATGTGGCAGCGGGAGCCGAGCAGTACTTC.

The CDR3 is CATSRDRRGADTQYF. As DNA, the CDR3 is TGTGCCACCAGCAGAGATAGGCGGGGGGCAGATACGCAGTATTTT. This sequence joins TRBV15 and TRBJ2-3; 8 nucleotides line up with TRBD2. Unmatched junction bases numbered 3, after V lost 0 bases and J lost 4 bases. The CDR3 sequence is 15 residues long. Germline V gene sequence: CDR1 LNHNV, CDR2 YYDKDF (reference sequence).

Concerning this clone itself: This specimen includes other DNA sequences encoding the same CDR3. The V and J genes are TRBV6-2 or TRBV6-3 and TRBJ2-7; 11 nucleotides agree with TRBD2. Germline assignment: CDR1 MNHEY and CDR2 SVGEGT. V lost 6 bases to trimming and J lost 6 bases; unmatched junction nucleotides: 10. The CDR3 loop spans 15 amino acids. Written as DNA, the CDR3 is TGTGCCAGCAGCCATTGGACTAGCGGGCCCCTCGAGCAGTACTTC. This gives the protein CASSHWTSGPLEQYF.

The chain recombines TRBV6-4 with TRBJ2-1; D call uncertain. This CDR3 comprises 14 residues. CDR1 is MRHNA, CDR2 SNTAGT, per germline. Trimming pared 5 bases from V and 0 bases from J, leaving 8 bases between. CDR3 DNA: TGTGCCAGCAGTACGGAGAGCTCCTACAATGAGCAGTTCTTC. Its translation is CASSTESSYNEQFF.

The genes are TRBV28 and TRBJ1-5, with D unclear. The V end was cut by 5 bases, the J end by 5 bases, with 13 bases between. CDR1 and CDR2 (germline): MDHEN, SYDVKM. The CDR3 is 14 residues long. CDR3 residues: CASSPGPRDQPQHF. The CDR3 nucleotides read TGTGCCAGCAGTCCAGGACCGAGGGATCAGCCCCAGCATTTT.

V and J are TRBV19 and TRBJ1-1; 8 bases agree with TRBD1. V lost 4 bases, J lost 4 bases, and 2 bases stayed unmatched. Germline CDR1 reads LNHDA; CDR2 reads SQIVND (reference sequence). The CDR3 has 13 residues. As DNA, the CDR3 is TGTGCCAGTAGTACGGACAGGGTCACTGAAGCTTTCTTT. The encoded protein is CASSTDRVTEAFF.

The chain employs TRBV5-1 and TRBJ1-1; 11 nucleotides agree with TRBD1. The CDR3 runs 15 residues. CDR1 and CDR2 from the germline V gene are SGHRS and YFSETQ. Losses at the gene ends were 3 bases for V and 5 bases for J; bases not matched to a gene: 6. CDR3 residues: CASSWGTGGGTEAFF. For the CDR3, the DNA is TGCGCCAGCAGCTGGGGGACAGGGGGAGGTACTGAAGCTTTCTTT.

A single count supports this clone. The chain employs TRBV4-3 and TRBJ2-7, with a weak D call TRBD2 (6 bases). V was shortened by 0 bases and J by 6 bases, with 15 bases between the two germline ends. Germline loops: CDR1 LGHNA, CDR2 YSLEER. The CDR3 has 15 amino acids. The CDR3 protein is CASSQEPGVFSEQYF. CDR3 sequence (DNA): TGCGCCAGCAGCCAAGAACCGGGAGTATTTTCCGAGCAGTACTTC.

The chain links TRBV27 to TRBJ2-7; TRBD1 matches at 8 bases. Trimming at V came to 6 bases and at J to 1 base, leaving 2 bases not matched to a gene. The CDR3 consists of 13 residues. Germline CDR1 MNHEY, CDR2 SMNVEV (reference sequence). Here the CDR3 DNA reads TGTGCCAGCAGCACAGGGGGTTCCTACGAGCAGTACTTC. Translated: CASSTGGSYEQYF.

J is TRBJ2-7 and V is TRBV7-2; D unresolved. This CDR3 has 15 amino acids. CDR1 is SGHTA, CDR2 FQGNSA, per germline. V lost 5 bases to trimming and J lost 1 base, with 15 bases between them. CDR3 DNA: TGTGCCAGCAGCAAAAAGCGTTCCGAATCCTACGAGCAGTACTTC. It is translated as CASSKKRSESYEQYF.

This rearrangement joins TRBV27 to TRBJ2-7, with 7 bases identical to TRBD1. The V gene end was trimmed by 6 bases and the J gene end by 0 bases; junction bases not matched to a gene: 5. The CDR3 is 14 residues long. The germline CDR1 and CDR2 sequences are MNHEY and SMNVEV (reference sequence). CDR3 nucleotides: TGTGCCAGCAGCCAACAGGGGTCCTCCTACGAGCAGTACTTC. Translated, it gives CASSQQGSSYEQYF.

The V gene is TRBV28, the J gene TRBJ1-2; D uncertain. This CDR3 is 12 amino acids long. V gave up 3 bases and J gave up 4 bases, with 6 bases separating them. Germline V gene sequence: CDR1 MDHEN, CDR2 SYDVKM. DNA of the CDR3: TGTGCCAGCAGTTTGCAGTTCTATGGCTACACCTTC. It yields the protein CASSLQFYGYTF.

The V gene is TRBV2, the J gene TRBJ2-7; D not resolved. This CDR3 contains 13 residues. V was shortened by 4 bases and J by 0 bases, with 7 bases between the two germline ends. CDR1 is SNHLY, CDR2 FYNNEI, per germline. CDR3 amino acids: CASSVVSSYEQYF. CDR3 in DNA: TGTGCCAGCAGTGTTGTGAGCTCCTACGAGCAGTACTTC.

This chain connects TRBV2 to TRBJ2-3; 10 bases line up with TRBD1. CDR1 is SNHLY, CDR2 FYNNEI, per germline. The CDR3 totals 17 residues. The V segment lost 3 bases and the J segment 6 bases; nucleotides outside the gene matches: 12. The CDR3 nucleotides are TGTGCCAGCAGTGACTTGGGGGGACAGGGGTCGGATGATACGCAGTATTTT. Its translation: CASSDLGGQGSDDTQYF.

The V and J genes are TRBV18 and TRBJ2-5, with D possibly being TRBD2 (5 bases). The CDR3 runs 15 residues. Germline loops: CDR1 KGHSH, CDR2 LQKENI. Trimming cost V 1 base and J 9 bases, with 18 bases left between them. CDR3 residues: CASSPQGSGAEAQYF. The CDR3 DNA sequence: TGTGCCAGCTCACCACAGGGCTCGGGCGCGGAGGCCCAGTACTTC.

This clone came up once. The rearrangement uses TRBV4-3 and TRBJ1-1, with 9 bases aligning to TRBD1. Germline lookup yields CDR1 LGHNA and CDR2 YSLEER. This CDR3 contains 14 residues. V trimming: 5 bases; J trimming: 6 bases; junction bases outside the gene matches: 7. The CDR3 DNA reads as TGCGCCAGCAGCAATAGACAGGGGGAACCTGAAGCTTTCTTT. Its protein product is CASSNRQGEPEAFF.

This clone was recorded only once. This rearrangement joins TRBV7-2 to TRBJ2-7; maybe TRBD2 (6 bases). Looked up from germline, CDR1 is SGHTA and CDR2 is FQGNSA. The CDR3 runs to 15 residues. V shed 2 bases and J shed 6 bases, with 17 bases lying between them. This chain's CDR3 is CASSLRQPGVGEQYF. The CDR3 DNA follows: TGTGCCAGCAGCTTAAGACAGCCGGGGGTGGGCGAGCAGTACTTC.

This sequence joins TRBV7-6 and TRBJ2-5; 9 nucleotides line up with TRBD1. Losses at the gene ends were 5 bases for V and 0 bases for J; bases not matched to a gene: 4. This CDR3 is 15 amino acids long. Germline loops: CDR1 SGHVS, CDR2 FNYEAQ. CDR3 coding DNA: TGTGCCAGCAGCCCGGGACAGGGAAACCAAGAGACCCAGTACTTC. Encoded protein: CASSPGQGNQETQYF.

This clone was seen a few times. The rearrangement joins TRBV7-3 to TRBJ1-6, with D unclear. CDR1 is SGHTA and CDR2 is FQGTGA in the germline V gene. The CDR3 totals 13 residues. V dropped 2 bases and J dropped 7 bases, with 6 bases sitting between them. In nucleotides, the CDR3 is TGTGCCAGCAGCTTAGCGGGGAATTCACCCCTCCACTTT. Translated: CASSLAGNSPLHF. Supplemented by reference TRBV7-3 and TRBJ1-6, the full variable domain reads GAGVSQTPSNKVTEKGKYVELRCDPISGHTALYWYRQSLGQGPEFLIYFQGTGAADDSGLPNDRFFAVRPEGSVSTLKIQRTERGDSAVYLCASSLAGNSPLHFGNGTRLTVT.

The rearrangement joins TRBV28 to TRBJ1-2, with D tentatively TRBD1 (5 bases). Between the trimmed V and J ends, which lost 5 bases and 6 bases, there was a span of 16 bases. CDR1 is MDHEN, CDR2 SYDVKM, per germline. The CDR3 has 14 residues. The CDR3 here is CASSAGGIYDGYTF. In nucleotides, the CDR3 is TGTGCCAGCAGTGCCGGGGGGATTTATGATGGCTACACCTTC.

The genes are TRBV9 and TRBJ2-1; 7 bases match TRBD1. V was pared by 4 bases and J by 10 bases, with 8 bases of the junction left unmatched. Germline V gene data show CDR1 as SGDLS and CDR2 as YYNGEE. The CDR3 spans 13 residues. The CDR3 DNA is TGTGCCAGCAGCTTGACAGGGATCGGGGAGCAGTTCTTC. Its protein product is CASSLTGIGEQFF.

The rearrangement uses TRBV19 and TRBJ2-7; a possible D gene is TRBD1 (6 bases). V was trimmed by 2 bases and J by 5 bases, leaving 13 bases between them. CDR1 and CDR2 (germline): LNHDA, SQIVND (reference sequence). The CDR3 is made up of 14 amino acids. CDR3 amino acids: CASSIYRDPNEQYF. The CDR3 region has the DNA TGTGCCAGTAGTATATACAGGGACCCCAACGAGCAGTACTTC. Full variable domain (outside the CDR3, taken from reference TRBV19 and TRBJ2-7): DGGITQSPKYLFRKEGQNVTLSCEQNLNHDAMYWYRQDPGQGLRLIYYSQIVNDFQKGDIAEGYSVSREKKESFPLTVTSAQKNPTAFYLCASSIYRDPNEQYFGPGTRLTVT.

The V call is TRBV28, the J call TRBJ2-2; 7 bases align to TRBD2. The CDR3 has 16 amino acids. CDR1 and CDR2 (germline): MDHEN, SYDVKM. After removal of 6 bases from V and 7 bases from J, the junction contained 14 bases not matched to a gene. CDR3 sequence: CASSVSGLVKGGELFF. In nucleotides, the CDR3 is TGTGCCAGCAGCGTTAGCGGGCTTGTAAAGGGCGGGGAGCTGTTTTTT.

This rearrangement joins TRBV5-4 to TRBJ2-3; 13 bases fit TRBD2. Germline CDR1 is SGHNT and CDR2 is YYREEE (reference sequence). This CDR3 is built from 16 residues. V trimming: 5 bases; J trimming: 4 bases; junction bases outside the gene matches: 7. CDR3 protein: CASRGLAGMSSDTQYF. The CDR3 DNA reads TGTGCCAGCAGGGGACTAGCGGGAATGTCTTCAGATACGCAGTATTTT.

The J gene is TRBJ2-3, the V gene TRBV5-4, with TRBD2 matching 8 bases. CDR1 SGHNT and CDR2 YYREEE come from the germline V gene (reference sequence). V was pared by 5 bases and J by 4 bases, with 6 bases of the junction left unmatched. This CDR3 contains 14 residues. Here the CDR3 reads CASSSKLAADTQYF. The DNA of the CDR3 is TGTGCCAGCAGTTCAAAACTAGCGGCAGATACGCAGTATTTT.